Below are 17 T cell receptor beta chains sequenced from a single sample in a study of blood T cells in healthy people across ages. Combining a sample-barcoded 5' primer with a J-beta primer mix, a second PCR ran for about 7 to 11 cycles. TCRdb itself ran the 5' RACE reads through MiXCR, one entry per CDR3 protein. The sample records hundreds of thousands of distinct CDR3 sequences, 58% being singletons. Sample: blood. These receptor sequences come from a man aged 25 to 45 in good health.

The chain combines TRBV28 with TRBJ2-7; 10 positions match TRBD1. V dropped 6 bases and J dropped 3; count of bases not matched to a gene: 8. CDR1 and CDR2 (germline): MDHEN, SYDVKM. This CDR3 has 15 amino acids. In nucleotides, the CDR3 is TGTGCCAGCAGCCCCGGGACAGGGGACATCTACGAGCAGTACTTC. Translated: CASSPGTGDIYEQYF.

This clonotype was seen just once. The rearrangement uses TRBV4-1 and TRBJ2-5; TRBD1 might be the D (5 bases). The DNA matches TRBJ2-7 better at its end, which makes the J call doubtful. The germline gives CDR1 MGHRA, CDR2 YSYEKL. The CDR3 length is 15 residues. In nucleotides, the CDR3 is TGCGCCAGCAGCCAAGCATGGGGCCCCACCTACGAGCAGTACTTC. Its translation: CASSQAWGPTYEQYF.

The chain joins TRBV3-1 to TRBJ2-1, with 8 bases fitting TRBD2. CDR3 length: 14 amino acids. J gave up 11 bases and V 2 bases, and 8 bases lay outside the gene matches. Germline CDR1 reads LGHDT; CDR2 reads YNNKEL (reference sequence). As DNA, the CDR3 is TGTGCCAGCAGCCAATCCTTCTCGGGGGGGAAGCAGTTCTTC. Translated, it gives CASSQSFSGGKQFF.

This CDR3 reads CASSFKGQTDTQYF. The CDR3 coding sequence is TGTGCCAGCAGTTTCAAGGGCCAAACAGATACGCAGTATTTT. V and J are TRBV12-3 or TRBV12-4 and TRBJ2-3; D ambiguous. The CDR3 consists of 14 residues. The germline V and J ends were trimmed by 3 bases and 3 bases, with 10 bases remaining between them.

The chain joins TRBV11-1 to TRBJ2-1; possible D gene TRBD2, 5 bases. Germline V gene lookup returns CDR1 SGHAT and CDR2 FQDESV (reference sequence). The V and J ends lost 6 bases and 9 bases respectively, with 21 bases between them. CDR3 size: 15 residues. The CDR3 protein is CASSWVGVSRIEQFF. The CDR3 coding sequence is TGTGCCAGCAGTTGGGTCGGGGTAAGCAGGATTGAGCAGTTCTTC. The full variable domain, its missing parts supplied by reference TRBV11-1 and TRBJ2-1, is EAEVAQSPRYKITEKSQAVAFWCDPISGHATLYWYRQILGQGPELLVQFQDESVVDDSQLPKDRFSAERLKGVDSTLKIQPAELGDSAMYLCASSWVGVSRIEQFFGPGTRLTVL.

This CDR3 is CSATTSGRAYEQYF. Written as DNA, the CDR3 is TGCAGTGCTACGACTAGCGGGAGGGCCTACGAGCAGTACTTC. The chain combines TRBV20-1 with TRBJ2-7, with TRBD2 matching over 14 bases. Unmatched junction bases numbered 1, after V lost 4 bases and J lost 2 bases. This CDR3 region has 14 residues. Germline values: CDR1 DFQATT, CDR2 SNEGSKA (reference sequence).

This clonotype was found once. This chain connects TRBV20-1 to TRBJ2-7; 7 bases map to TRBD1. This CDR3 contains 13 residues. Germline CDR1 and CDR2: DFQATT and SNEGSKA (reference sequence). Germline trimming cut 2 bases from V and 3 bases from J; bases unmatched to any gene: 4. Written as DNA, the CDR3 is TGCAGTGCTAGAACAGGGGACGGCTACGAGCAGTACTTC. Residues: CSARTGDGYEQYF.

V gene TRBV11-3 combines with J gene TRBJ2-5; TRBD1 matches 7 bases. The closer fit of TRBJ2-7 to the DNA end suggests the J call may be wrong. CDR3 length: 16 residues. CDR1 and CDR2 from the germline V gene are SGHNT and YENEEA. CDR3 region: CASSRSSRQGTYEQYF. CDR3 DNA sequence: TGTGCCAGCAGCCGAAGCTCGCGACAGGGTACCTACGAGCAGTACTTC.

V usage is TRBV27 and J usage is TRBJ2-7; tentative D call: TRBD2 (6 bases). Germline V gives CDR1 MNHEY, CDR2 SMNVEV (reference sequence). The V end lost 5 bases, the J end lost 3 bases, and 17 bases lay between the germline ends. This CDR3 comprises 15 residues. CDR3 DNA sequence: TGTGCCAGCAGTGACCAGGGAGGCCGATTCTACGAGCAGTACTTC. It codes for CASSDQGGRFYEQYF.

This chain uses TRBV29-1 with TRBJ1-2, with D possibly TRBD1 on 6 matching bases. The CDR3 contains 14 residues. The germline gives CDR1 SQVTM, CDR2 ANQGSEA. Trimming took off 7 bases at V and 2 bases at J, with 17 bases between the two ends. CDR3 bases: TGCAGCGCGATGGGGGCAGGGATAAACTATGGCTACACCTTC. This codes for CSAMGAGINYGYTF.

The J gene is TRBJ2-5, the V gene TRBV6-6, with 9 positions matching TRBD1. The J call is in doubt because the DNA end fits TRBJ2-7 better. Per germline, CDR1 MNHNY and CDR2 SVGAGI (reference sequence). The CDR3 spans 16 residues. CDR3 nucleotides: TGTGCCGTCCAAGGGGGGTTAGGGACAGGGCGGTACGAGCAGTACTTC. Translating it yields CAVQGGLGTGRYEQYF.

This clonotype appeared once. The chain carries TRBV4-2 and TRBJ2-1; no definite D call. Deletions cut 0 bases from V and 8 bases from J, with 8 bases between. Germline V lookup: CDR1 LGHNA, CDR2 YNFKEQ. This CDR3 comprises 13 residues. Here the CDR3 reads CASSQEFGHEQFF. In nucleotides, the CDR3 is TGTGCCAGCAGCCAAGAATTCGGTCATGAGCAGTTCTTC.

The chain employs TRBV7-9 and TRBJ2-6; 7 bases agree with TRBD1. Trimming at V came to 4 bases and at J to 0 bases, leaving 6 bases not matched to a gene. The CDR3 has 17 residues. The germline V gene has CDR1 SEHNR and CDR2 FQNEAQ (reference sequence). This CDR3 reads CASSYRDSASGANVLTF. CDR3 DNA: TGTGCCAGCAGCTACCGGGACAGTGCCTCTGGGGCCAACGTCCTGACTTTC. Full variable domain (outside the CDR3, taken from reference TRBV7-9 and TRBJ2-6): DTGVSQNPRHKITKRGQNVTFRCDPISEHNRLYWYRQTLGQGPEFLTYFQNEAQLEKSRLLSDRFSAERPKGSFSTLEIQRTEQGDSAMYLCASSYRDSASGANVLTFGAGSRLTVL.

The chain employs TRBV20-1 and TRBJ2-4, with 10 bases aligning to TRBD1. Judging by the DNA end, TRBJ2-7 fits better; the J call may be wrong. Germline V gene data show CDR1 as DFQATT and CDR2 as SNEGSKA (reference sequence). There are 15 residues in the CDR3. The CDR3 sequence: CSARDPGQGINEQYF. The CDR3 DNA reads TGCAGTGCTAGAGATCCGGGACAGGGGATCAACGAGCAGTACTTC.

The V call is TRBV20-1, the J call TRBJ2-5; D is possibly TRBD1 or TRBD2 (5 bases each). Looked up from germline, CDR1 is DFQATT and CDR2 is SNEGSKA (reference sequence). This CDR3 has 15 residues. V was trimmed by 0 bases and J by 5 bases, leaving 16 bases between them. For the CDR3, the DNA is TGCAGTGCTAGAGATCGGGTAGGGACGAAGGAGACCCAGTACTTC. Protein: CSARDRVGTKETQYF.

The V and J genes are TRBV5-1 and TRBJ1-2; the D gene is possibly TRBD1 (6 bases). This CDR3 region has 18 residues. V was shortened by 5 bases and J by 4 bases, with 27 bases between the two germline ends. Germline CDR1 and CDR2: SGHRS and YFSETQ. CDR3 sequence: CASSPSGAGFIAIYGYTF. The CDR3 DNA sequence: TGCGCCAGCAGTCCCTCAGGGGCAGGGTTCATCGCTATCTATGGCTACACCTTC. Full variable domain (remainder filled in from reference TRBV5-1 and TRBJ1-2): KAGVTQTPRYLIKTRGQQVTLSCSPISGHRSVSWYQQTPGQGLQFLFEYFSETQRNKGNFPGRFSGRQFSNSRSEMNVSTLELGDSALYLCASSPSGAGFIAIYGYTFGSGTRLTVV.

The chain recombines TRBV29-1 with TRBJ1-6, with D unresolved. Per the germline V gene, CDR1 is SQVTM and CDR2 is ANQGSEA. The ends were cut back, 6 bases at V and 7 bases at J, with 13 bases in the middle. The length of the CDR3 is 13 residues. The chain's CDR3 is CSVCESQNSPLHF. Written as DNA, the CDR3 is TGCAGCGTCTGCGAGAGCCAAAATTCACCCCTCCACTTT.